A single T cell receptor beta chain is shown here with its context. The data were obtained in a study of T cell changes during pregnancy in multiple sclerosis. The V gene lost 6 bases and the J gene lost 6 bases, with 17 bases spanning the gap. From germline, CDR1 is MNHEY and CDR2 SVGAGI. The CDR3 has 14 residues. This table comes from immunoSEQ multiplex PCR, and its TCRdb copy is limited to in-frame clones, with some not included. The sample lists around 42,000 clones, around nine tenths occurring once. The material sequenced was peripheral blood, taken in the first trimester of pregnancy. The chain recombines TRBV6-5 with TRBJ1-2; no reliable D call. The sequence derives from a female donor in good health, enrolled as a control in a pregnancy study. CDR3 loop: CASSPIHPPDGYTF. DNA of the CDR3: TGTGCCAGCAGCCCAATCCACCCACCGGATGGCTACACCTTC.